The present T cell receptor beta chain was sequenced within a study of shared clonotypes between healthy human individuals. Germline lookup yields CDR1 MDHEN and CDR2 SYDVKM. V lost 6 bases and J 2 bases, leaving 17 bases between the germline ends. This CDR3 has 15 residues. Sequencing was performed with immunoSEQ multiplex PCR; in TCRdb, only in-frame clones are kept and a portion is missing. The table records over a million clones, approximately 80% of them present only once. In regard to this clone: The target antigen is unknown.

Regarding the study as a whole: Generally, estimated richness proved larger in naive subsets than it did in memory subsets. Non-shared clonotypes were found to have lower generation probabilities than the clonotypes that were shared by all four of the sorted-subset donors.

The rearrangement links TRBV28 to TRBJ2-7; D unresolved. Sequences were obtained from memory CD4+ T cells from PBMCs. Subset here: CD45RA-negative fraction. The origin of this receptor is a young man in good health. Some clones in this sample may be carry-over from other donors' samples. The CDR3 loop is CASRGDVLTTYEQYF. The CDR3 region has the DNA TGTGCCAGCAGGGGCGACGTCCTAACTACCTACGAGCAGTACTTC.